The T cell receptor (beta chain) described here comes from a study of blood T cell repertoires in COVID-19. Those enrolled, adults aged roughly 18 to 100 years, came from about 24 US areas. In assigning cohorts, the study relied on participant-reported clinical history. The CDR3 sequence is 16 residues long. CDR1 and CDR2 from the germline V gene are MNHEY and SVGAGI. Germline trimming cut 3 bases from V and 2 bases from J; bases unmatched to any gene: 9. Per the authors' pipeline: Quantification of nucleated cells was approximated via reference gene primer amplification. Sequencing was performed with immunoSEQ multiplex PCR; in TCRdb, only in-frame clones are kept and a portion is missing. V and J calls and clone size are given by that table; D and trimming were obtained from the DNA. The table lists about 320,000 clones, roughly 90% of them singletons.

This receptor was taken from a woman in her twenties or thirties who had been exposed to COVID-19. The gene calls are TRBV6-5 and TRBJ2-5; 7 positions match TRBD2. The source material was PBMCs or T cells enriched from blood (not recorded which). The CDR3 bases are TGTGCCAGCAGTTATACGGGGGGTCGGATACAAGAGACCCAGTACTTC. As protein: CASSYTGGRIQETQYF.